This TCR beta chain was identified during a study of human T cells and chemical hapten exposure. Study overall: Largely, small differences in pooled library volume made per-sample TCR yields vary.

Regarding time point: patch test 1, 2 weeks after DPC sensitization. As for treatment: therapeutic diphenylcyclopropenone sensitization with weekly scalp DPC. Before extraction, the whole blood was not fractionated, and total RNA was taken from it. The CDR3 runs to 14 residues. From germline, CDR1 is SGDLS and CDR2 YYNGEE. The V gene lost 2 bases and the J gene lost 3 bases, with 12 bases spanning the gap. Unique molecular identifiers were affixed to discrete cDNA molecules within the library. TCRdb redid the calling of the RACE reads with MiXCR, one entry per CDR3 protein. The sample has tens of thousands of distinct CDR3 sequences, roughly 10% seen once; the top ten hold 2% to 2.5%.

The clonotype originates from a man aged 40-50 years with alopecia areata. Some clones in this sample may be carry-over from other donors' samples. Sample: whole blood, taken in connection with sensitization to the hapten diphenylcyclopropenone (DPC). The chain links TRBV9 to TRBJ2-7, with D possibly matching TRBD2 (6 bases). Written as DNA, the CDR3 is TGTGCCAGCAGCGTCGGGGGTGAGGTCTACGAGCAGTACTTC. It translates to CASSVGGEVYEQYF.